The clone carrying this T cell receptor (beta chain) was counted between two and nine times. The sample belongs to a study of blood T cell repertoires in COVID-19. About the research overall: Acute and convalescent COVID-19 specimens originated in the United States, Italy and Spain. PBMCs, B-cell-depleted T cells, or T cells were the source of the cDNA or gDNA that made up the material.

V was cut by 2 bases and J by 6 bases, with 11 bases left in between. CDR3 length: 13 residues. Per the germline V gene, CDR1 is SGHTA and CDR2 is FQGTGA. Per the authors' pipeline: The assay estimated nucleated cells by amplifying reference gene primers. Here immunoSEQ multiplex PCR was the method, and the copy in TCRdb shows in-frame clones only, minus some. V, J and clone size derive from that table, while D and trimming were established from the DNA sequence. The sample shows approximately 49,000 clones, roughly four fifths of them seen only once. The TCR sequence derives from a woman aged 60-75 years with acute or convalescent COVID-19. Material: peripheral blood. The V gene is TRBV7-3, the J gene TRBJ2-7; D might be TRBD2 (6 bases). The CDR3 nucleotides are TGTGCCAGCAGCTTAGTATCCGGGGGCGAGCAGTACTTC. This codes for CASSLVSGGEQYF.